The 17 T cell receptor beta chains below all came from one sample that was sequenced in a study of cytomegalovirus exposure and HLA in healthy donors. The primer mix had 60 Vbeta and 13 Jbeta primers. The table came from immunoSEQ multiplex PCR; TCRdb's copy has only in-frame clones and leaves some out. Of 200,000 or so clones in the sample, 78% were seen once. The sample was PBMCs. These receptors all come from a male donor in good health and CMV-seronegative.

The table lists this clone with a few counts. V usage is TRBV5-6 and J usage is TRBJ2-2; TRBD1 matches at 9 bases. Germline V gene sequence: CDR1 SGHDT, CDR2 YYEEEE. The CDR3 sequence is 15 residues long. Trimming took 5 bases from V and 1 from J; bases not matched to a gene: 3. The CDR3 DNA follows: TGTGCCAGCAGGGGGGGACAGGGGAACACCGGGGAGCTGTTTTTT. As protein: CASRGGQGNTGELFF.

This clone was seen a few times. This chain links TRBV6-5 with TRBJ2-1; 11 bases agree with TRBD1. After removal of 3 bases from V and 8 bases from J, the junction contained 6 bases not matched to a gene. This CDR3 is 15 amino acids long. Germline CDR1 reads MNHEY; CDR2 reads SVGAGI. CDR3 DNA: TGTGCCAGCAGTTATATGAGGACAGGGGGCGATGAGCAGTTCTTC. Translating gives CASSYMRTGGDEQFF.

The V gene is TRBV6-6, the J gene TRBJ2-5; TRBD1 is a possible D gene (5 bases). The CDR3 covers 13 residues. Germline CDR1 is MNHNY and CDR2 is SVGAGI (reference sequence). Trimming pared 6 bases from V and 5 bases from J, leaving 13 bases between. CDR3 loop: CASSLVGRETQYF. The CDR3 bases are TGTGCCAGCAGCCTCGTGGGGCGGGAGACCCAGTACTTC.

This clone has just one count. The chain carries TRBV9 and TRBJ2-3; no definite D call. V was clipped by 1 base and J by 2 bases, with 14 bases between them. Germline V lookup: CDR1 SGDLS, CDR2 YYNGEE. This CDR3 has 16 amino acids. Here the CDR3 reads CASSVFDQAPTDTQYF. The CDR3 DNA is TGTGCCAGCAGCGTATTCGACCAGGCCCCCACAGATACGCAGTATTTT. Based on the CDR3 plus reference TRBV9 and TRBJ2-3, the full variable domain is DSGVTQTPKHLITATGQRVTLRCSPRSGDLSVYWYQQSLDQGLQFLIQYYNGEERAKGNILERFSAQQFPDLHSELNLSSLELGDSALYFCASSVFDQAPTDTQYFGPGTRLTVL.

The rearrangement uses TRBV30 and TRBJ2-5, with 7 bases identical to TRBD2. The CDR3 totals 11 residues. CDR1 is GTSNPN, CDR2 SVGIG, per germline (reference sequence). With 2 bases clipped from V and 7 bases from J, the junction kept 1 base outside the gene matches. In DNA form, the CDR3 reads TGTGCCTGGAGTCCGGGGGGGACCCAGTACTTC. Translating gives CAWSPGGTQYF.

The chain uses TRBV4-1 and TRBJ2-5, with 7 bases matching TRBD2. The length of the CDR3 is 14 residues. Germline CDR1 is MGHRA and CDR2 is YSYEKL. The V and J ends lost 10 bases and 6 bases, in that order; junction bases with no gene match: 14. The CDR3 DNA reads TGCGCCACCTCAGGACTAGGACCAGTAAAGACCCAGTACTTC. It is translated as CATSGLGPVKTQYF.

This chain uses TRBV19 with TRBJ2-5; 9 nucleotides agree with TRBD1. Unmatched junction bases numbered 10, after V lost 7 bases and J lost 4 bases. Germline values: CDR1 LNHDA, CDR2 SQIVND (reference sequence). This CDR3 is 15 amino acids long. CDR3 sequence: CASKWDRVMGETQYF. CDR3 coding DNA: TGTGCCAGTAAGTGGGACAGGGTTATGGGAGAGACCCAGTACTTC.

The chain uses TRBV6-1 and TRBJ1-1, with 7 bases aligning to TRBD1. There are 13 residues in the CDR3. In germline, CDR1 is MNHNS, CDR2 SASEGT. The trim removed 9 bases at V and 5 bases at J, leaving 9 bases unmatched. CDR3 loop: CASLRGRGTEAFF. CDR3 nucleotides: TGTGCCAGTCTAAGGGGCAGGGGGACTGAAGCTTTCTTT.

This clone was detected a few times. This chain joins TRBV10-3 and TRBJ1-1, with D possibly matching TRBD1 (5 bases). Germline values: CDR1 ENHRY, CDR2 SYGVKD. The CDR3 is 13 amino acids. Trimming stripped 5 bases from V and 1 base from J, with 8 bases between. The CDR3 DNA sequence: TGTGCCATCAGTAAAGGACAGAACACTGAAGCTTTCTTT. Protein sequence: CAISKGQNTEAFF.

The CDR3 DNA sequence: TGCGCCACCGCCGGGGCTAGCGGGAGTAATGAGCAGTTCTTC. Translating gives CATAGASGSNEQFF. The rearrangement links TRBV10-2 to TRBJ2-1; 10 positions agree with TRBD2. Germline V gene lookup returns CDR1 WSHSY and CDR2 SAAADI. Losses at the gene ends were 10 bases for V and 7 bases for J; bases not matched to a gene: 10. CDR3 length: 14 amino acids.

J is TRBJ2-1 and V is TRBV16; tentative D call: TRBD2 (7 bases). Germline CDR1 and CDR2: KGHSY and FQNENV. V dropped 1 base and J dropped 2 bases, with 12 bases sitting between them. The CDR3 is 16 residues long. This CDR3 reads CASSQLGGGPYNEQFF. Written as DNA, the CDR3 is TGTGCCAGCAGCCAATTGGGCGGGGGCCCCTACAATGAGCAGTTCTTC.

V is TRBV5-6 and J is TRBJ2-7, with TRBD1 matching 9 bases. The trim removed 4 bases at V and 9 bases at J, leaving 14 bases unmatched. The germline V gene has CDR1 SGHDT and CDR2 YYEEEE. The CDR3 length is 15 residues. The CDR3, as DNA: TGTGCCAGCAGCGGGGGGACAGGGCGGGGTTCAGCGCAGTACTTC. Encoded protein: CASSGGTGRGSAQYF.

V usage is TRBV6-5 and J usage is TRBJ1-2, with 7 bases that match TRBD1. The germline V gene encodes CDR1 MNHEY and CDR2 SVGAGI. Trimming took 2 bases from V and 4 from J; bases not matched to a gene: 4. CDR3 length: 14 amino acids. The CDR3 DNA sequence: TGTGCCAGCAGTTACCCGGGACAGATCTATGGCTACACCTTC. It is translated as CASSYPGQIYGYTF.

The chain is built from TRBV5-6 and TRBJ1-3; no reliable D call. V gave up 2 bases and J gave up 7 bases, with 10 bases separating them. This CDR3 comprises 13 residues. Germline V CDR1 and CDR2: SGHDT, YYEEEE. The DNA for the CDR3 is TGTGCCAGCAGCTTCGGTAACTTGAACACCATATATTTT. Translation: CASSFGNLNTIYF.

This clone was detected only a few times. J is TRBJ2-3 and V is TRBV5-1; 14 bases line up with TRBD2. The ends lost 4 bases at V and 5 bases at J; junction bases unmatched: 6. This CDR3 is 16 amino acids long. In germline, CDR1 is SGHRS, CDR2 YFSETQ. CDR3 DNA sequence: TGCGCCAGCAGCCTCGGGACTAGCGGGAGCGTAGATACGCAGTATTTT. Its protein product is CASSLGTSGSVDTQYF.

This sequence joins TRBV28 and TRBJ2-1; TRBD2 matches at 12 bases. This CDR3 has 14 amino acids. The junction had 4 bases not matched to a gene; V was cut back by 8 bases and J by 5 bases. Germline-derived CDR1 and CDR2 are MDHEN and SYDVKM. CDR3 DNA: TGTGCCAGCGGACGACTAGCGGGAGACAATGAGCAGTTCTTC. This sequence encodes CASGRLAGDNEQFF.

This clone was detected a few times. The chain employs TRBV4-1 and TRBJ2-7; 9 positions agree with TRBD1. There are 13 residues in the CDR3. V was pared by 6 bases and J by 8 bases, with 8 bases of the junction left unmatched. CDR1 and CDR2 (germline): MGHRA, YSYEKL. In DNA form, the CDR3 reads TGCGCCAGCAGGCCTCCGGGACAGGGCCAGCAGTACTTC. This encodes CASRPPGQGQQYF.